The present TCR beta chain was sequenced within a study of cytotoxic CD8 clonotypes in ibrutinib-treated CLL. Study results and limitations: Clonality correlated strongly with circulating CD8+ T cells and exceeded age-matched healthy donors at baseline.

The CDR3 totals 16 residues. Trimming at V came to 3 bases and at J to 5 bases, leaving 7 bases not matched to a gene. The V gene's germline CDR1 is SGDLS and CDR2 YYNGEE. Concerning this clone itself: As yet, its antigen is unknown.

The repertoire was sequenced with immunoSEQ multiplex PCR; TCRdb's copy has only in-frame clones and lacks some. The sample contains some 63,000 clones, 90% of which appear only once. The sequencing here drew on PBMCs, taken after 12 months of ibrutinib treatment. The V gene is TRBV9, the J gene TRBJ2-5, with 13 bases identical to TRBD2. The receptor was isolated from a human donor with chronic lymphocytic leukemia. CDR3 amino acids: CASSAGTSGVLETQYF. CDR3 DNA sequence: TGTGCCAGCAGCGCCGGGACTAGCGGGGTACTCGAGACCCAGTACTTC.